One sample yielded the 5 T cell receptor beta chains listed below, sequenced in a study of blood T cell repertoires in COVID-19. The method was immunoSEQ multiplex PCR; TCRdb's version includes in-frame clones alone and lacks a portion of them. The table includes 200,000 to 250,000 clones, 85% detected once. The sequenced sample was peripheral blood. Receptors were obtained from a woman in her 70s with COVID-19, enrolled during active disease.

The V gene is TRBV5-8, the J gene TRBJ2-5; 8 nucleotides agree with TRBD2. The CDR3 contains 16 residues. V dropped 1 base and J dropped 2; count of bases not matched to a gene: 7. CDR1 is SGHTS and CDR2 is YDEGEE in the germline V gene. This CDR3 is CASSLSGGTPQETQYF. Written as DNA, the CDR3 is TGTGCCAGCAGCTTGTCGGGAGGGACCCCACAAGAGACCCAGTACTTC. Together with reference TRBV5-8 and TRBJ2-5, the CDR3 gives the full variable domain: EAGVTQSPTHLIKTRGQQATLRCSPISGHTSVYWYQQALGLGLQFLLWYDEGEERNRGNFPPRFSGRQFPNYSSELNVNALELEDSALYLCASSLSGGTPQETQYFGPGTRLLVL.

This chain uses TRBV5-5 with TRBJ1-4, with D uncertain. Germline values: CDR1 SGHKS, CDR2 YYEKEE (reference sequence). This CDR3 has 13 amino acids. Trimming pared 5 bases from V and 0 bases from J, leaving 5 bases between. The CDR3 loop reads CASRTATNEKLFF. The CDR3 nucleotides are TGTGCCAGCAGAACAGCAACTAATGAAAAACTGTTTTTT.

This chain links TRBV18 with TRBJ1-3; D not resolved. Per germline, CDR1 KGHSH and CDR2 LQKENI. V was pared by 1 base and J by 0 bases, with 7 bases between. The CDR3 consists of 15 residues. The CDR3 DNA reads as TGTGCCAGCTCACCACAGACAAACTCTGGAAACACCATATATTTT. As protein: CASSPQTNSGNTIYF.

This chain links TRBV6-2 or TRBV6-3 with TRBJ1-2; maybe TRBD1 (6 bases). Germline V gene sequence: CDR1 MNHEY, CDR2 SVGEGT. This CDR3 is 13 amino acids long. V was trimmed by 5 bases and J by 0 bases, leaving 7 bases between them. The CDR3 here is CASSRGSNYGYTF. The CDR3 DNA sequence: TGTGCCAGCAGTAGGGGGTCTAACTATGGCTACACCTTC.

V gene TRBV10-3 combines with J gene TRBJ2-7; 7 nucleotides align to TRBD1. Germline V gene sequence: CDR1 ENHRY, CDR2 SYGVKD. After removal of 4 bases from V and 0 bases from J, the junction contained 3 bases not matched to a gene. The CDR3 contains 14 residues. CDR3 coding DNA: TGTGCCATCAGTGGACAGGGCACCTCCTACGAGCAGTACTTC. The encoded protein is CAISGQGTSYEQYF.